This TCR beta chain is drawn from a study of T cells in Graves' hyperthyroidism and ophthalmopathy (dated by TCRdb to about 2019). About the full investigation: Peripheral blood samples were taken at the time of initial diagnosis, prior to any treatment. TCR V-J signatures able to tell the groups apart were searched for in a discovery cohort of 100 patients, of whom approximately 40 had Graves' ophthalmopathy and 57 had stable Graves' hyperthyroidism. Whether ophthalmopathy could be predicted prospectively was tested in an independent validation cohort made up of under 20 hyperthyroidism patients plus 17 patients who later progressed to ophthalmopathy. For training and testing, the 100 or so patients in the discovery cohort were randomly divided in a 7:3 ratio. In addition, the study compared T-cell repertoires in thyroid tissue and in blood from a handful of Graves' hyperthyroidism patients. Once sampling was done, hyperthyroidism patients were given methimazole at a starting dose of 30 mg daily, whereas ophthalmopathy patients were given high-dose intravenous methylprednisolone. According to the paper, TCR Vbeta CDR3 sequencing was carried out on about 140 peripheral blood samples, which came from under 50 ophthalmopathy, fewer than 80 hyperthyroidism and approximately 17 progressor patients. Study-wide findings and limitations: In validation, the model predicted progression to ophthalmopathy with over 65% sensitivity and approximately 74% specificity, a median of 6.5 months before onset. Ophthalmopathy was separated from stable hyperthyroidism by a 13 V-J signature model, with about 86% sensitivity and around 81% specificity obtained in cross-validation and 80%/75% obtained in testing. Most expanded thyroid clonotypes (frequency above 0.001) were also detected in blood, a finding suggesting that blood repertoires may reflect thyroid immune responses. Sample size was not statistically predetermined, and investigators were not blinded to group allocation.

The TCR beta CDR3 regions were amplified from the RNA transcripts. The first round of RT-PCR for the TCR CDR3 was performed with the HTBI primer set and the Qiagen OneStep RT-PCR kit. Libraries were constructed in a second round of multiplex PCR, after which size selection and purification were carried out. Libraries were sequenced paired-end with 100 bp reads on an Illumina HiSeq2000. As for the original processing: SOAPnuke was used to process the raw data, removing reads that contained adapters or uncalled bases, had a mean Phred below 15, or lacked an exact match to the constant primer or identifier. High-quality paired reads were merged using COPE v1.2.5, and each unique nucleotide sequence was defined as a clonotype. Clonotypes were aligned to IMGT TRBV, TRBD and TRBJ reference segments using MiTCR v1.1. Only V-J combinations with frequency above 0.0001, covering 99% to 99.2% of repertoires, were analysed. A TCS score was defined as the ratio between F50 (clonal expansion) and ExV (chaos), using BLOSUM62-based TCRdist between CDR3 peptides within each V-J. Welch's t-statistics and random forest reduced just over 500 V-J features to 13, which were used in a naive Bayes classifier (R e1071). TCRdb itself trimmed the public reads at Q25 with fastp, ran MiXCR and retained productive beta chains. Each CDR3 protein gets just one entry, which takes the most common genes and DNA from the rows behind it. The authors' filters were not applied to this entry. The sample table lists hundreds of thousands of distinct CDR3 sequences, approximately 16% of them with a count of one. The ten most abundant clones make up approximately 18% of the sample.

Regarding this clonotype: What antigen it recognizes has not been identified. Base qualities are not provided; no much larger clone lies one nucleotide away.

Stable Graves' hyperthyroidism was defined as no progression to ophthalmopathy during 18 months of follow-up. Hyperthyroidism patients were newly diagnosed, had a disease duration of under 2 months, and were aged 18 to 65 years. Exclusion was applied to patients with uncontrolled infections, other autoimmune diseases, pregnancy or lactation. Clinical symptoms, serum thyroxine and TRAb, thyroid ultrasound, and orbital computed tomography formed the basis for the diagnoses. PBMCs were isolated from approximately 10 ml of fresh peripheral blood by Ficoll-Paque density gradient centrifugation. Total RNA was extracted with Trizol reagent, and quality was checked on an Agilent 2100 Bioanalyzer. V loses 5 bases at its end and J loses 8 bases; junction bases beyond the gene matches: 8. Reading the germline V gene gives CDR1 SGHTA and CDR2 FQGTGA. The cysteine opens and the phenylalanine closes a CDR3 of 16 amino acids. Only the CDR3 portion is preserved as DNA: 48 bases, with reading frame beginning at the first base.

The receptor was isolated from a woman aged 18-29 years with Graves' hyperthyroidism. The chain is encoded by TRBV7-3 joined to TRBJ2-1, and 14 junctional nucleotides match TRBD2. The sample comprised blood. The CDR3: CASSEQGLAGVYEQFF. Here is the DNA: TGTGCCAGCAGCGAGCAGGGACTAGCGGGGGTGTATGAGCAGTTCTTC.